Described below is a single TCR beta chain sequence and its context. Indicated time point: blood 2 weeks post-SBRT. Described treatment: 15 Gy SBRT to primary tumor, nephrectomy 4 weeks later. CDR1 and CDR2 (germline): SGHNT, YYREEE (reference sequence). V was cut by 3 bases and J by 6 bases, with 20 bases left in between. The CDR3 has 16 amino acids. This sample was taken from a study of radiation and T cells in renal cell carcinoma. Assay used: immunoSEQ multiplex PCR; TCRdb lists only in-frame clones, some missing. Here the sample spans 120,000 or so clones, about four fifths being singletons. The sequence came from a man aged 50-59 years with renal cell carcinoma. V is TRBV5-4 and J is TRBJ2-3, with D maybe TRBD1 (7 bases). The starting material was blood, obtained from a patient whose treatment included radiotherapy and nephrectomy. The CDR3 bases are TGTGCCAGCAGCTGGAGGGTGGAGGGGGCCGGGGATACGCAGTATTTT. This codes for CASSWRVEGAGDTQYF.